These 26 T cell receptor beta chains came from one sample sequenced in a study of immune evolution from preneoplasia to lung adenocarcinoma. The data were produced by immunoSEQ multiplex PCR, yet TCRdb's version contains in-frame clones alone and is incomplete. The table lists 9,000 to 10,000 clones, roughly four fifths of them singletons. The sequenced sample was FFPE lung adenocarcinoma in situ tissue. These receptors came from an older person with lung adenocarcinoma.

The genes are TRBV18 and TRBJ1-1; D is undetermined. V lost 2 bases to trimming and J lost 12 bases, with 13 bases between them. Looked up from germline, CDR1 is KGHSH and CDR2 is LQKENI. CDR3 length equals 12 residues. The CDR3 reads CASSPGQPRTFF. In nucleotides, the CDR3 is TGTGCCAGCTCACCAGGCCAGCCCCGAACTTTCTTT.

The rearrangement uses TRBV14 and TRBJ2-3, with 7 bases fitting TRBD2. The V and J ends lost 4 bases and 4 bases, in that order; junction bases with no gene match: 5. Germline CDR1 is SGHDN and CDR2 is FVKESK. The CDR3 is 14 residues long. CDR3 residues: CASSRGGIPDTQYF. DNA for the CDR3: TGTGCCAGCAGCCGGGGGGGGATTCCAGATACGCAGTATTTT. The full variable domain, in which reference TRBV14 and TRBJ2-3 provide the parts outside the CDR3, is EAGVTQFPSHSVIEKGQTVTLRCDPISGHDNLYWYRRVMGKEIKFLLHFVKESKQDESGMPNNRFLAERTGGTYSTLKVQPAELEDSGVYFCASSRGGIPDTQYFGPGTRLTVL.

The chain combines TRBV5-1 with TRBJ1-6, with 11 nucleotides matching TRBD1. Trimming at V came to 3 bases and at J to 6 bases, leaving 8 bases not matched to a gene. The CDR3 runs 17 residues. The germline CDR1 and CDR2 sequences are SGHRS and YFSETQ. The chain's CDR3 is CASSYGTGGRGNSPLHF. The CDR3 DNA sequence: TGCGCCAGCAGCTATGGGACAGGGGGAAGAGGTAATTCACCCCTCCACTTT.

The rearrangement uses TRBV28 and TRBJ2-1, with 11 nucleotides matching TRBD2. The CDR3 has 16 amino acids. The trim removed 4 bases at V and 7 bases at J, leaving 9 bases unmatched. In germline, CDR1 is MDHEN, CDR2 SYDVKM. CDR3 sequence reads: CASSSFSGRAGNEQFF. Here the CDR3 DNA reads TGTGCCAGCAGTTCTTTTAGCGGGAGGGCGGGGAATGAGCAGTTCTTC. Using reference TRBV28 and TRBJ2-1 for the parts outside the CDR3, the full variable domain is DVKVTQSSRYLVKRTGEKVFLECVQDMDHENMFWYRQDPGLGLRLIYFSYDVKMKEKGDIPEGYSVSREKKERFSLILESASTNQTSMYLCASSSFSGRAGNEQFFGPGTRLTVL.

This clone has just one count. V is TRBV15 and J is TRBJ2-3; the D gene is possibly TRBD2 (6 bases). The CDR3 spans 17 residues. Trimming took 6 bases from V and 1 from J, leaving 20 bases between them. Germline V gene sequence: CDR1 LNHNV, CDR2 YYDKDF (reference sequence). Here the CDR3 reads CATSSYRAGGGTDTQYF. CDR3 sequence (DNA): TGTGCCACCAGTAGTTACCGGGCCGGAGGGGGCACAGATACGCAGTATTTT.

This clone was counted once. The gene calls are TRBV10-3 and TRBJ1-1; 8 bases match TRBD1. J gave up 0 bases and V 10 bases, and 10 bases lay outside the gene matches. Germline assignment: CDR1 ENHRY and CDR2 SYGVKD. The CDR3 runs 15 residues. The CDR3 nucleotides are TGTGCCACGTCGAGGGGGACAGGTCTGAACACTGAAGCTTTCTTT. Its protein is CATSRGTGLNTEAFF.

This chain connects TRBV6-5 to TRBJ1-2, with 7 bases aligning to TRBD1. Germline trimming cut 2 bases from V and 5 bases from J; bases unmatched to any gene: 11. The CDR3 runs to 16 residues. Germline CDR1 MNHEY, CDR2 SVGAGI. The CDR3 loop reads CASSYHRRDSIYGYTF. CDR3 DNA: TGTGCCAGCAGTTACCACCGCCGGGACAGTATTTATGGCTACACCTTC.

The genes are TRBV6-1 and TRBJ1-2, with D uncertain. The V gene's germline CDR1 is MNHNS and CDR2 SASEGT. V lost 5 bases and J 5 bases, leaving 9 bases between the germline ends. The CDR3 sequence is 12 residues long. This CDR3 is CASSPGFYGYTF. The CDR3 region has the DNA TGTGCCAGCAGTCCGGGGTTTTATGGCTACACCTTC.

This clone showed up just a few times. The chain is built from TRBV18 and TRBJ2-5, with a weak D call TRBD1 (5 bases). The CDR3 contains 15 residues. V was trimmed by 6 bases and J by 3 bases, leaving 17 bases between them. Germline CDR1 reads KGHSH; CDR2 reads LQKENI. The chain's CDR3 is CASSPNPGWEETQYF. CDR3 bases: TGTGCCAGCTCCCCAAACCCAGGGTGGGAAGAGACCCAGTACTTC. Variable domain in full (rest from reference TRBV18 and TRBJ2-5): NAGVMQNPRHLVRRRGQEARLRCSPMKGHSHVYWYRQLPEEGLKFMVYLQKENIIDESGMPKERFSAEFPKEGPSILRIQQVVRGDSAAYFCASSPNPGWEETQYFGPGTRLLVL.

CDR3 DNA sequence: TGTGCCAGCAGTTACTTAGGACAGGGTGGTGGCTACACCTTC. Encoded protein: CASSYLGQGGGYTF. The chain couples TRBV6-5 to TRBJ1-2; 8 nucleotides match TRBD1. Germline trimming cut 1 base from V and 7 bases from J; bases unmatched to any gene: 5. Germline CDR1 and CDR2: MNHEY and SVGAGI. The CDR3 runs to 14 residues.

J is TRBJ1-2 and V is TRBV5-4; D unclear. V lost 0 bases, J lost 5 bases, and 8 bases lay in between. CDR3 length: 13 amino acids. Looked up from germline, CDR1 is SGHNT and CDR2 is YYREEE (reference sequence). The CDR3 region is CASSLVQEYGYTF. CDR3 bases: TGTGCCAGCAGCTTGGTGCAGGAATATGGCTACACCTTC.

The chain joins TRBV19 to TRBJ2-7, with D uncertain. The V gene lost 4 bases and the J gene lost 0 bases, with 13 bases spanning the gap. CDR1 and CDR2 (germline): LNHDA, SQIVND (reference sequence). The CDR3 totals 15 residues. The CDR3 DNA sequence: TGTGCCAGTAGTACCCGACACGACACCTCCTACGAGCAGTACTTC. As protein: CASSTRHDTSYEQYF. Full variable domain (outside the CDR3, taken from reference TRBV19 and TRBJ2-7): DGGITQSPKYLFRKEGQNVTLSCEQNLNHDAMYWYRQDPGQGLRLIYYSQIVNDFQKGDIAEGYSVSREKKESFPLTVTSAQKNPTAFYLCASSTRHDTSYEQYFGPGTRLTVT.

This clone was seen a handful of times. The V and J genes are TRBV7-6 and TRBJ1-5; D is perhaps TRBD1 (6 bases). Germline V gene data show CDR1 as SGHVS and CDR2 as FNYEAQ. The CDR3 is 13 residues long. V lost 3 bases to trimming and J lost 4 bases, with 7 bases between them. CDR3 in amino acids: CASSLTGNQPQHF. CDR3 in DNA: TGTGCCAGCAGCTTGACAGGAAATCAGCCCCAGCATTTT.

This clone was counted once. The V call is TRBV27, the J call TRBJ1-4; D remains ambiguous. The CDR3 contains 13 residues. CDR1 is MNHEY, CDR2 SMNVEV, per germline (reference sequence). Trimming shortened V by 11 bases and J by 8 bases, and 18 bases separated the two germline ends. The chain's CDR3 is CAWVNWAGEKLFF. CDR3 nucleotide sequence: TGTGCCTGGGTCAATTGGGCAGGAGAAAAACTGTTTTTT.

The CDR3 DNA sequence: TGCGCCAGCAGCAGCCGGGACGGAGATAATTCACCCCTCCACTTT. Amino acid sequence: CASSSRDGDNSPLHF. The chain couples TRBV5-1 to TRBJ1-6, with TRBD1 as a possible D gene (5 bases). Germline CDR1 reads SGHRS; CDR2 reads YFSETQ. The ends were cut back, 4 bases at V and 5 bases at J, with 13 bases in the middle. The length of the CDR3 is 15 residues. Filled out from reference TRBV5-1 and TRBJ1-6, the complete variable domain reads KAGVTQTPRYLIKTRGQQVTLSCSPISGHRSVSWYQQTPGQGLQFLFEYFSETQRNKGNFPGRFSGRQFSNSRSEMNVSTLELGDSALYLCASSSRDGDNSPLHFGNGTRLTVT.

This sequence joins TRBV19 and TRBJ2-1; TRBD1 might be the D (6 bases). The germline V and J ends were trimmed by 6 bases and 7 bases, with 16 bases remaining between them. Germline CDR1 is LNHDA and CDR2 is SQIVND (reference sequence). The CDR3 runs 14 residues. The CDR3 DNA reads TGTGCCAGTAGCATCATACTAGGGGGAAATGAGCAGTTCTTC. Protein: CASSIILGGNEQFF.

The chain combines TRBV9 with TRBJ2-5; TRBD2 aligns across 7 bases. The CDR3 spans 14 residues. CDR1 is SGDLS and CDR2 is YYNGEE in the germline V gene. The V and J ends lost 4 bases and 3 bases, in that order; junction bases with no gene match: 6. The CDR3 sequence: CASSLASGEETQYF. CDR3 DNA sequence: TGTGCCAGCAGCTTGGCTAGCGGAGAAGAGACCCAGTACTTC. Variable domain in full (rest from reference TRBV9 and TRBJ2-5): DSGVTQTPKHLITATGQRVTLRCSPRSGDLSVYWYQQSLDQGLQFLIQYYNGEERAKGNILERFSAQQFPDLHSELNLSSLELGDSALYFCASSLASGEETQYFGPGTRLLVL.

This chain connects TRBV7-2 to TRBJ1-4; D possibly corresponds to TRBD1 (5 bases). Trimming cost V 1 base and J 6 bases, with 9 bases left between them. Per germline, CDR1 SGHTA and CDR2 FQGNSA. CDR3 length equals 14 residues. Here the CDR3 reads CASSLGGLDEKLFF. CDR3 sequence (DNA): TGTGCCAGCAGCTTAGGGGGCTTGGATGAAAAACTGTTTTTT.

The V call is TRBV15, the J call TRBJ1-4, with no clear D. CDR3 length equals 15 residues. V dropped 2 bases and J dropped 6 bases, with 13 bases sitting between them. In germline, CDR1 is LNHNV, CDR2 YYDKDF (reference sequence). CDR3 DNA: TGTGCCACCAGCAGATCTCCCCGGACGGATGAAAAACTGTTTTTT. Protein sequence: CATSRSPRTDEKLFF.

The rearrangement links TRBV4-1 to TRBJ2-3, with TRBD1 as a possible D gene (6 bases). Germline CDR1 and CDR2: MGHRA and YSYEKL. The CDR3 is made up of 15 amino acids. V lost 3 bases and J lost 0, with 10 bases in between. CDR3: CASSHSGVSTDTQYF. Written as DNA, the CDR3 is TGCGCCAGCAGCCACTCAGGGGTCAGCACAGATACGCAGTATTTT.

This chain links TRBV5-1 with TRBJ2-2, with D maybe TRBD1 (5 bases). Looked up from germline, CDR1 is SGHRS and CDR2 is YFSETQ. CDR3 size: 14 residues. Trimming shortened V by 3 bases and J by 4 bases, and 10 bases separated the two germline ends. The CDR3 loop reads CASSSPDSTGELFF. The CDR3 DNA reads as TGCGCCAGCAGCTCACCCGACAGCACCGGGGAGCTGTTTTTT.

The chain links TRBV19 to TRBJ1-3, with D perhaps matching TRBD1 (6 bases). The CDR3 is made up of 14 amino acids. V shed 6 bases and J shed 2 bases, with 11 bases lying between them. Germline assignment: CDR1 LNHDA and CDR2 SQIVND (reference sequence). The CDR3 is CASSPGTTGNTIYF. The CDR3 DNA follows: TGTGCCAGTAGCCCCGGGACAACTGGAAACACCATATATTTT.

The chain couples TRBV6-4 to TRBJ1-1, with D uncertain. Germline lookup yields CDR1 MRHNA and CDR2 SNTAGT. The V and J ends lost 3 bases and 8 bases respectively, with 16 bases between them. The CDR3 totals 14 residues. CDR3 bases: TGTGCCAGCAGTGAGGCGGGTGATTCTTCAGAAGCTTTCTTT. This gives the protein CASSEAGDSSEAFF.

This chain uses TRBV18 with TRBJ2-3, with D perhaps assigned TRBD1 or TRBD2 (5 bases each). V lost 5 bases and J 1 base, leaving 10 bases between the germline ends. Germline values: CDR1 KGHSH, CDR2 LQKENI. The length of the CDR3 is 14 residues. Written as DNA, the CDR3 is TGTGCCAGCTCAAACCGGGACCGCACAGATACGCAGTATTTT. Translating it yields CASSNRDRTDTQYF.

V and J are TRBV19 and TRBJ2-1; TRBD1 might be the D (7 bases). The germline V gene encodes CDR1 LNHDA and CDR2 SQIVND (reference sequence). Trimming removed 5 bases at V and 4 bases at J, with 18 bases between. The CDR3 contains 16 residues. Written as DNA, the CDR3 is TGTGCCAGTAGTGTTGGAGGGGGCCAGATTTACAATGAGCAGTTCTTC. Amino acid sequence: CASSVGGGQIYNEQFF.

The CDR3 sequence: CASSLGAGQPQHF. CDR3 DNA sequence: TGTGCCAGCAGCTTAGGGGCCGGCCAGCCCCAGCATTTT. The chain recombines TRBV7-9 with TRBJ1-5, with unresolved D. The CDR3 has 13 amino acids. V was cut by 1 base and J by 7 bases, with 8 bases left in between. Germline V gene lookup returns CDR1 SEHNR and CDR2 FQNEAQ (reference sequence). The whole variable domain, remainder taken from reference TRBV7-9 and TRBJ1-5, is DTGVSQNPRHKITKRGQNVTFRCDPISEHNRLYWYRQTLGQGPEFLTYFQNEAQLEKSRLLSDRFSAERPKGSFSTLEIQRTEQGDSAMYLCASSLGAGQPQHFGDGTRLSIL.